These 15 T cell receptor beta chains were all obtained from the same sample, sequenced in a study of neoadjuvant anti-PD-1 for oral cavity cancer. Clones were sequenced by immunoSEQ multiplex PCR, and TCRdb holds only the in-frame ones, with some missing. The table records about 72,000 clones, 83% of them present only once. Material: PBMCs, obtained before nivolumab (anti-PD-1) treatment. The source of these receptors is a person between 40 and 80 years old with oral cavity squamous cell carcinoma.

This chain uses TRBV6-1 with TRBJ2-5; no firm D call. The CDR3 spans 15 residues. Per the germline V gene, CDR1 is MNHNS and CDR2 is SASEGT. Trimming pared 1 base from V and 10 bases from J, leaving 19 bases between. CDR3 residues: CASSEVGPRRWDQYF. The DNA for the CDR3 is TGTGCCAGCAGTGAAGTCGGTCCGAGGCGGTGGGACCAGTACTTC.

The chain joins TRBV14 to TRBJ1-3, with D uncertain. V was clipped by 1 base and J by 4 bases, with 5 bases between them. Germline CDR1 reads SGHDN; CDR2 reads FVKESK. The CDR3 length is 13 residues. CDR3 DNA: TGTGCCAGCAGCCAAGGGGTCGGAAACACCATATATTTT. This codes for CASSQGVGNTIYF.

V and J are TRBV4-1 and TRBJ2-7, with 11 bases that match TRBD2. Germline CDR1 is MGHRA and CDR2 is YSYEKL. V lost 1 base, J lost 5 bases, and 7 bases stayed unmatched. The CDR3 is made up of 16 amino acids. The CDR3 sequence is CASSQVLLAGEDEQYF. The CDR3 nucleotides read TGCGCCAGCAGCCAAGTCCTACTAGCGGGAGAGGACGAGCAGTACTTC.

The rearrangement joins TRBV27 to TRBJ1-1; D unclear. Trimming removed 3 bases from V and 5 bases from J, with 10 bases in between. The CDR3 runs to 13 residues. From germline, CDR1 is MNHEY and CDR2 SMNVEV (reference sequence). CDR3 amino acids: CASSFKGNTEAFF. For the CDR3, the DNA is TGTGCCAGCAGTTTTAAGGGCAATACTGAAGCTTTCTTT.

The V call is TRBV5-1, the J call TRBJ2-7; D is unclear. V gave up 2 bases and J gave up 7 bases, with 19 bases separating them. This CDR3 has 15 residues. Germline V lookup: CDR1 SGHRS, CDR2 YFSETQ. The CDR3, as DNA: TGCGCCAGCAGCTTTTATGACACTTTAGATCGGGAGCAGTACTTC. Protein: CASSFYDTLDREQYF.

The CDR3 protein is CASNREHGETQYF. DNA of the CDR3: TGTGCCAGCAACAGGGAGCACGGAGAGACCCAGTACTTC. V is TRBV2 and J is TRBJ2-5, with a tentative D call TRBD1 (6 bases). V shed 7 bases and J shed 4 bases, with 13 bases lying between them. The CDR3 runs to 13 residues. The germline V gene has CDR1 SNHLY and CDR2 FYNNEI.

The chain couples TRBV6-5 to TRBJ2-1; TRBD2 matches at 11 bases. The CDR3 is 15 amino acids. Germline CDR1 reads MNHEY; CDR2 reads SVGAGI. V lost 6 bases to trimming and J lost 7 bases; unmatched junction nucleotides: 8. The CDR3 sequence is CASRAGTSGRNEQFF. DNA for the CDR3: TGTGCCAGCAGAGCCGGGACTAGCGGACGAAATGAGCAGTTCTTC.

The rearrangement links TRBV5-8 to TRBJ1-2; D gene unclear. The CDR3 sequence is 15 residues long. Germline-derived CDR1 and CDR2 are SGHTS and YDEGEE. Trimming pared 4 bases from V and 2 bases from J, leaving 15 bases between. The CDR3: CASSPTPTNNYGYTF. CDR3 nucleotides: TGTGCCAGCAGCCCCACTCCGACAAACAACTATGGCTACACCTTC. The full variable domain, in which reference TRBV5-8 and TRBJ1-2 provide the parts outside the CDR3, is EAGVTQSPTHLIKTRGQQATLRCSPISGHTSVYWYQQALGLGLQFLLWYDEGEERNRGNFPPRFSGRQFPNYSSELNVNALELEDSALYLCASSPTPTNNYGYTFGSGTRLTVV.

The V and J genes are TRBV6-1 and TRBJ2-1; TRBD2 matches 8 bases. CDR3 size: 13 residues. Germline V lookup: CDR1 MNHNS, CDR2 SASEGT. The V gene end was trimmed by 7 bases and the J gene end by 10 bases; junction bases not matched to a gene: 9. The CDR3 loop reads CASIERQRGEQFF. The CDR3 region has the DNA TGTGCCAGCATCGAAAGGCAGCGGGGGGAGCAGTTCTTC.

V is TRBV6-5 and J is TRBJ1-4; 7 positions agree with TRBD1. Germline loops: CDR1 MNHEY, CDR2 SVGAGI. J was trimmed by 14 bases and V by 5 bases; bases with no gene match: 11. The CDR3 is 13 amino acids. The CDR3 protein is CASSLETGRDLFF. The CDR3 DNA sequence: TGTGCCAGCAGTCTCGAGACAGGGCGCGACCTGTTTTTT.

The chain has TRBV5-5 and TRBJ2-7; D unclear. Trimming removed 0 bases at V and 0 bases at J, with 7 bases between. CDR3 length: 14 amino acids. Germline V lookup: CDR1 SGHKS, CDR2 YYEKEE (reference sequence). CDR3 region: CASSLDRYSYEQYF. In DNA form, the CDR3 reads TGTGCCAGCAGCTTGGACCGATACTCCTACGAGCAGTACTTC. Using reference TRBV5-5 and TRBJ2-7 for the parts outside the CDR3, the full variable domain is DAGVTQSPTHLIKTRGQQVTLRCSPISGHKSVSWYQQVLGQGPQFIFQYYEKEERGRGNFPDRFSARQFPNYSSELNVNALLLGDSALYLCASSLDRYSYEQYFGPGTRLTVT.

The chain recombines TRBV5-6 with TRBJ1-2; D perhaps matches TRBD1 (5 bases). The V end lost 8 bases, the J end lost 6 bases, and 20 bases lay between the germline ends. The CDR3 has 14 residues. Germline lookup yields CDR1 SGHDT and CDR2 YYEEEE. The CDR3 loop is CASGIRDRGNGYTF. CDR3 DNA: TGTGCCAGTGGTATCCGGGACCGCGGGAATGGCTACACCTTC. Variable domain in full (rest from reference TRBV5-6 and TRBJ1-2): DAGVTQSPTHLIKTRGQQVTLRCSPKSGHDTVSWYQQALGQGPQFIFQYYEEEERQRGNFPDRFSGHQFPNYSSELNVNALLLGDSALYLCASGIRDRGNGYTFGSGTRLTVV.

This chain joins TRBV30 and TRBJ2-7, with D possibly matching TRBD1 (7 bases). Between the trimmed V and J ends, which lost 5 bases and 4 bases, there was a span of 15 bases. This CDR3 has 13 amino acids. Germline V lookup: CDR1 GTSNPN, CDR2 SVGIG (reference sequence). CDR3 nucleotides: TGTGCCTGGGCGCGGAGGGGGCGGTACGAGCAGTACTTC. Translating it yields CAWARRGRYEQYF.

The chain employs TRBV6-1 and TRBJ1-1, with 7 bases fitting TRBD1. Trimming took 3 bases from V and 7 from J; bases not matched to a gene: 8. This CDR3 is 14 amino acids long. CDR1 is MNHNS and CDR2 is SASEGT in the germline V gene. The CDR3 spells CASSDQGGKVEAFF. DNA for the CDR3: TGTGCCAGCAGTGACCAGGGGGGAAAAGTTGAAGCTTTCTTT.

The CDR3 DNA is TGTGCCAGTGCAGCAAAACTACTTTTTGTGACTGGTTCCCGCAATGAGCAGTTCTTC. Translation gives CASAAKLLFVTGSRNEQFF. The V and J genes are TRBV27 and TRBJ2-1, with D unclear. The V end was cut by 9 bases, the J end by 6 bases, with 33 bases between. Germline V gene sequence: CDR1 MNHEY, CDR2 SMNVEV (reference sequence). This CDR3 has 19 residues.